This T cell receptor (beta chain) came from a study of blood T cell repertoires in COVID-19. Background on the study: The United States, Italy and Spain were the sources of the acute and convalescent COVID-19 samples. Sources were T cells, B-cell-depleted T cells, or PBMCs; the material itself was cDNA or gDNA.

Per germline, CDR1 MNHNY and CDR2 SVGAGI (reference sequence). The V segment lost 6 bases and the J segment 6 bases; nucleotides outside the gene matches: 8. CDR3 length: 15 amino acids. Study processing details: Reference gene primer amplification yielded estimated nucleated cell counts. Repertoires were generated with immunoSEQ multiplex PCR, while TCRdb's copy carries only in-frame clones and drops some. That table supplies the V and J calls and clone size; D and trimming were determined from the DNA. The sample yields 90,000 or so clones, over 70% seen once. The clonotype comes from a man at least 80 years old with active or convalescent COVID-19. Source material: peripheral blood. The rearrangement links TRBV6-6 to TRBJ1-5; 10 nucleotides line up with TRBD1. As DNA, the CDR3 is TGTGCCAGCAGCCGCGACAGGGGGCGCAGTCAGCCCCAGCATTTT. The encoded protein is CASSRDRGRSQPQHF.